This passage covers 8 T cell receptor beta chains from one sample sequenced in a study of response to subunit inactivated influenza vaccine. TCRdb reprocessed the RT-PCR reads with MiXCR, giving one entry per CDR3 protein. This table has 500,000 or so distinct CDR3 sequences, over 9.5% appearing once. This sample comprised PBMCs from blood, obtained roughly 6 weeks after vaccination. All receptors come from a man aged 45-65 years who received an inactivated influenza vaccine.

This clonotype was counted between two and nine times. The chain employs TRBV5-1 and TRBJ2-3; possibly TRBD2 for D (6 bases). Germline lookup yields CDR1 SGHRS and CDR2 YFSETQ. The germline V and J ends were trimmed by 0 bases and 4 bases, with 12 bases remaining between them. The CDR3 is made up of 15 amino acids. DNA of the CDR3: TGCGCCAGCAGCTTGGGGGGGGTGAGTGCAGATACGCAGTATTTT. This gives the protein CASSLGGVSADTQYF. Combining the CDR3 with reference TRBV5-1 and TRBJ2-3 gives the whole variable domain KAGVTQTPRYLIKTRGQQVTLSCSPISGHRSVSWYQQTPGQGLQFLFEYFSETQRNKGNFPGRFSGRQFSNSRSEMNVSTLELGDSALYLCASSLGGVSADTQYFGPGTRLTVL.

At least ten counts were recorded for this clonotype. The V call is TRBV20-1, the J call TRBJ2-1; D not resolved. The CDR3 covers 12 residues. Germline lookup yields CDR1 DFQATT and CDR2 SNEGSKA (reference sequence). Deletions cut 0 bases from V and 4 bases from J, with 4 bases between. CDR3 residues: CSARDLYNEQFF. The CDR3 DNA reads TGCAGTGCTAGAGATTTGTACAATGAGCAGTTCTTC.

This clonotype was observed a few times. This chain joins TRBV4-3 and TRBJ2-7; perhaps TRBD1 as D (5 bases). The CDR3 is made up of 17 amino acids. Germline CDR1 is LGHNA and CDR2 is YSLEER. Trimming removed 3 bases from V and 4 bases from J, with 22 bases in between. The CDR3 region has the DNA TGCGCCAGCAGCCAGGAAATGACAGCTATAGGGATATACGAGCAGTACTTC. Its translation is CASSQEMTAIGIYEQYF.

This chain connects TRBV29-1 to TRBJ2-2; D possibly corresponds to TRBD1 (5 bases). Trimming stripped 3 bases from V and 7 bases from J, with 9 bases between. CDR1 is SQVTM, CDR2 ANQGSEA, per germline. This CDR3 contains 12 residues. CDR3: CSVDPRVGELFF. The CDR3 coding sequence is TGCAGCGTTGATCCCAGGGTCGGGGAGCTGTTTTTT.

The chain combines TRBV12-3 or TRBV12-4 with TRBJ2-5; D is unresolved. V gave up 5 bases and J gave up 0 bases, with 10 bases separating them. The CDR3 sequence is 14 residues long. CDR3 loop: CASSLSRYQETQYF. The CDR3 bases are TGTGCCAGCAGTCTCTCCAGGTACCAAGAGACCCAGTACTTC.

The gene calls are TRBV10-3 and TRBJ1-1, with D tentatively TRBD1 (5 bases). Germline CDR1 reads ENHRY; CDR2 reads SYGVKD. The CDR3 sequence is 14 residues long. V was trimmed by 4 bases and J by 4 bases, leaving 13 bases between them. The CDR3 DNA is TGTGCCATCAGTGTCTCAGTAAGGGGCACTGAAGCTTTCTTT. It is translated as CAISVSVRGTEAFF.

The V call is TRBV7-2, the J call TRBJ2-5, with a possible D match to TRBD2 (6 bases). Germline CDR1 SGHTA, CDR2 FQGNSA. The CDR3 spans 15 residues. V gave up 0 bases and J gave up 5 bases, with 13 bases separating them. The CDR3 reads CASSLAQGLYETQYF. CDR3 coding DNA: TGTGCCAGCAGCTTAGCGCAGGGACTGTATGAGACCCAGTACTTC.

This clonotype was observed a handful of times. V is TRBV9 and J is TRBJ1-1; no definite D call. The CDR3 totals 17 residues. The V gene's germline CDR1 is SGDLS and CDR2 YYNGEE. Trimming took off 4 bases at V and 1 base at J, with 20 bases between the two ends. CDR3 amino acids: CASSPMGSPTPNTEAFF. CDR3 coding DNA: TGTGCCAGCAGCCCAATGGGCAGCCCGACTCCGAACACTGAAGCTTTCTTT. Using reference TRBV9 and TRBJ1-1 for the parts outside the CDR3, the full variable domain is DSGVTQTPKHLITATGQRVTLRCSPRSGDLSVYWYQQSLDQGLQFLIQYYNGEERAKGNILERFSAQQFPDLHSELNLSSLELGDSALYFCASSPMGSPTPNTEAFFGQGTRLTVV.